This T cell receptor (beta chain) comes out of a study of blood T cells in healthy people across ages. Overall study results and limits: Total diversity from one million sequenced T cells was likely underestimated.

Worth noting for this clonotype: The antigen is undetermined.

Primed by a sample-barcoded 5' primer and a J-beta primer mix, a second PCR proceeded for about 6 to 12 cycles. A template-switch adaptor containing 12 random nucleotides labeled each cDNA molecule. TCRdb re-called the 5' RACE reads with MiXCR, one entry per CDR3 protein. In the table there are around 1,000,000 distinct CDR3 sequences, under 30% of which are singletons. The V end was cut by 4 bases, the J end by 1 base, with 16 bases between. The V gene's germline CDR1 is MGHDK and CDR2 SYGVNS. The CDR3 is made up of 17 amino acids. The amount of total RNA extracted per sample was at least 5 micrograms. The same sample was also used in a study of T cells of mothers and their children.

The receptor comes from a girl aged 2-10 years in good health. The genes are TRBV25-1 and TRBJ2-2; D may match TRBD1 or TRBD2 (5 bases each). Source material: blood. DNA of the CDR3: TGTGCCAGCAGTGGGGGGTTCCCAGATCAGAACACCGGGGAGCTGTTTTTT. This translates into CASSGGFPDQNTGELFF.